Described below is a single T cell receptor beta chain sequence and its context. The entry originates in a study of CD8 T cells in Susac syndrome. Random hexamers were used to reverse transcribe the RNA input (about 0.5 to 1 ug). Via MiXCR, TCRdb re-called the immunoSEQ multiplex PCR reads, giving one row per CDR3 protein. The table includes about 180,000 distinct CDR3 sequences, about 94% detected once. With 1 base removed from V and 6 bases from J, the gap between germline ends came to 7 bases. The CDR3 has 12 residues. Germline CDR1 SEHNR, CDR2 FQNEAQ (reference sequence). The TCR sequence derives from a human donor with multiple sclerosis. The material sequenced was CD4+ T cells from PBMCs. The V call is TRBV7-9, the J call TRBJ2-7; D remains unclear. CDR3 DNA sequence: TGTGCCAGCAGCTTAGATATCTTCGAGCAGTACTTC. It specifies CASSLDIFEQYF.